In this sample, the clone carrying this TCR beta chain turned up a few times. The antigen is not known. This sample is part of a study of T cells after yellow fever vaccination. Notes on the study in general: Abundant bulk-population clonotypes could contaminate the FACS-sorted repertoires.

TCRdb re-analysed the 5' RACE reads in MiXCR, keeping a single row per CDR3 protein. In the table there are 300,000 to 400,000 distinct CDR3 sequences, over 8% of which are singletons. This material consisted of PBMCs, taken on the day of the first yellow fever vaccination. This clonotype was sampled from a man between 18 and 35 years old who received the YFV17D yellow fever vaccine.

The chain's CDR3 is CASSTGPLYNEQFF. Written as DNA, the CDR3 is TGTGCCAGCAGCACGGGGCCGCTCTACAATGAGCAGTTCTTC. This chain joins TRBV5-4 and TRBJ2-1; D assignment may be TRBD1 or TRBD2 (5 bases each). Germline V gene sequence: CDR1 SGHNT, CDR2 YYREEE (reference sequence). The V and J ends lost 4 bases and 3 bases respectively, with 11 bases between them. The CDR3 is 14 amino acids.